A single sample gave rise to the 13 T cell receptor beta chains below, sequenced in a study of regulatory T cells in long-lasting Graves disease. As for time point: newly diagnosed GD, antithyroid drugs for less than 3 months. RNA isolated from PBMCs was used to make the TCR library. HTBI primers from iRepertoire and Arm-PCR of CDR3 regions yielded the TCR beta libraries. TCRdb itself ran the multiplex PCR reads through MiXCR, one entry per CDR3 protein. The sample contains over 400,000 distinct CDR3 sequences, about 15% of which appear only once. These data were also filed under a second study, of T cells in Graves' hyperthyroidism and ophthalmopathy.

Sequences were derived from peripheral blood mononuclear cells (PBMCs), sampled at new diagnosis, from a patient treated with antithyroid drugs. The origin of the receptors is a woman aged 50 to 60 with Graves disease.

This clonotype has at least ten counts. V and J are TRBV5-1 and TRBJ2-3, with a possible D match to TRBD1 (5 bases). This CDR3 is 14 amino acids long. V shed 0 bases and J shed 6 bases, with 11 bases lying between them. CDR1 is SGHRS, CDR2 YFSETQ, per germline. In DNA, the CDR3 is TGCGCCAGCAGCTTGGGGGGCCAAATCGATACGCAGTATTTT. Translated, it gives CASSLGGQIDTQYF.

This clonotype has at least ten counts. CDR3 residues: CASSLPRRHQETQYF. Here the CDR3 DNA reads TGTGCCAGCAGCCTGCCACGGAGACACCAAGAGACCCAGTACTTC. This sequence joins TRBV7-2 and TRBJ2-5; no clear D. Germline V lookup: CDR1 SGHTA, CDR2 FQGNSA. This CDR3 comprises 15 residues. V was clipped by 5 bases and J by 0 bases, with 13 bases between them.

There are many counts of this clonotype. The CDR3 spells CASSEDVATDTQYF. In DNA form, the CDR3 reads TGTGCCAGCAGTGAAGACGTCGCGACAGATACGCAGTATTTT. The chain has TRBV2 and TRBJ2-3; D not resolved. Between the trimmed V and J ends, which lost 1 base and 3 bases, there was a span of 8 bases. This CDR3 is 14 amino acids long. Germline V lookup: CDR1 SNHLY, CDR2 FYNNEI.

In this sample, this clonotype turned up many times. V is TRBV12-3 or TRBV12-4 and J is TRBJ1-4; 7 bases line up with TRBD1. This CDR3 comprises 15 residues. Unmatched junction bases numbered 8, after V lost 3 bases and J lost 7 bases. The CDR3 loop reads CASSFWSRGAEKLFF. The DNA of the CDR3 is TGTGCCAGCAGTTTTTGGTCCAGGGGGGCTGAAAAACTGTTTTTT.

This rearrangement joins TRBV5-5 to TRBJ2-1; 15 bases line up with TRBD2. The J segment lost 7 bases and the V segment lost 0 bases, leaving 5 bases of the junction unmatched. Germline V gene lookup returns CDR1 SGHKS and CDR2 YYEKEE (reference sequence). The CDR3 contains 17 residues. The CDR3 nucleotides read TGTGCCAGCAGCTTGGACGGGACTAGCGGGAGGCCGAATGAGCAGTTCTTC. Translating gives CASSLDGTSGRPNEQFF. Using reference TRBV5-5 and TRBJ2-1 for the parts outside the CDR3, the full variable domain is DAGVTQSPTHLIKTRGQQVTLRCSPISGHKSVSWYQQVLGQGPQFIFQYYEKEERGRGNFPDRFSARQFPNYSSELNVNALLLGDSALYLCASSLDGTSGRPNEQFFGPGTRLTVL.

This clonotype was counted ten times or more. V is TRBV7-9 and J is TRBJ2-1; 9 nucleotides agree with TRBD2. V gave up 3 bases and J gave up 2 bases; unmatched junction bases: 5. The CDR3 contains 16 residues. CDR1 and CDR2 (germline): SEHNR, FQNEAQ (reference sequence). The CDR3 reads CASSFPTSGPYNEQFF. The CDR3 nucleotides are TGTGCCAGCAGCTTTCCGACTAGCGGACCCTACAATGAGCAGTTCTTC.

This clonotype was seen more than once but under ten times. This may stem from a read error, because a much larger clone lies one nucleotide away. The V call is TRBV5-1, the J call TRBJ2-2; D remains ambiguous. The CDR3 has 12 residues. Germline V gene lookup returns CDR1 SGHRS and CDR2 YFSETQ. V lost 0 bases to trimming and J lost 6 bases, with 3 bases between them. CDR3 DNA sequence: TGCGCCAGCAGCTTGGATCCCGGGGAGCTGTTTTTT. This translates into CASSLDPGELFF.

This clonotype came up many times. This rearrangement joins TRBV5-1 to TRBJ2-3, with D perhaps matching TRBD2 (6 bases). Between the trimmed V and J ends, which lost 5 bases and 1 base, there was a span of 26 bases. The germline gives CDR1 SGHRS, CDR2 YFSETQ. The CDR3 is 19 residues long. CDR3 in DNA: TGCGCCAGCAGATGGGGGGTCCAAGCATGGGAGAGGGGCACAGATACGCAGTATTTT. Translating it yields CASRWGVQAWERGTDTQYF.

In this sample, this clonotype turned up many times. The rearrangement uses TRBV30 and TRBJ1-2; D gene unclear. Germline values: CDR1 GTSNPN, CDR2 SVGIG (reference sequence). The CDR3 runs 12 residues. V dropped 4 bases and J dropped 4 bases, with 10 bases sitting between them. CDR3 DNA: TGTGCCTGGATACACGGCGGCTATGGCTACACCTTC. It is translated as CAWIHGGYGYTF.

This clonotype was seen only a few times. The chain carries TRBV7-3 and TRBJ2-1; D is perhaps TRBD1 (5 bases). This CDR3 contains 14 residues. The V gene lost 5 bases and the J gene lost 9 bases, with 17 bases spanning the gap. Germline CDR1 is SGHTA and CDR2 is FQGTGA. DNA of the CDR3: TGTGCCAGCAGCCAGGGTTCTCCCTATGGTGAGCAGTTCTTC. This gives the protein CASSQGSPYGEQFF.

The V and J genes are TRBV9 and TRBJ1-5; 7 bases align to TRBD1. Trimming at V came to 2 bases and at J to 4 bases, leaving 3 bases not matched to a gene. CDR3 length: 14 amino acids. CDR1 and CDR2 from the germline V gene are SGDLS and YYNGEE. CDR3 bases: TGTGCCAGCAGCGTGACAGGGTCGAATCAGCCCCAGCATTTT. This encodes CASSVTGSNQPQHF.

This clonotype was recorded a few times. The chain is built from TRBV25-1 and TRBJ2-1; D not certain. V was pared by 7 bases and J by 8 bases, with 9 bases between. The germline V gene encodes CDR1 MGHDK and CDR2 SYGVNS. The CDR3 extends over 11 amino acids. CDR3 in amino acids: CASNNNHEQFF. DNA for the CDR3: TGTGCCAGCAACAACAATCATGAGCAGTTCTTC. Drawing the rest from reference TRBV25-1 and TRBJ2-1, the complete variable domain is EADIYQTPRYLVIGTGKKITLECSQTMGHDKMYWYQQDPGMELHLIHYSYGVNSTEKGDLSSESTVSRIRTEHFPLTLESARPSHTSQYLCASNNNHEQFFGPGTRLTVL.

This clonotype occurred a few times. The chain is built from TRBV29-1 and TRBJ2-5, with TRBD2 matching 7 bases. This CDR3 is 13 amino acids long. CDR1 and CDR2 (germline): SQVTM, ANQGSEA. V lost 4 bases and J lost 5; bases outside the gene matches: 7. The CDR3 protein is CSVGHQGGETQYF. The CDR3 DNA reads as TGCAGCGTTGGCCACCAGGGAGGGGAGACCCAGTACTTC.